Listed below are T cell receptor beta chains from one sample, sequenced in a study of blood T cell repertoires in COVID-19. Here immunoSEQ multiplex PCR was the method, and the copy in TCRdb shows in-frame clones only, minus some. The repertoire consists of 25,000 to 30,000 clones, with almost 90% occurring once and the leading ten covering 11%. Sequenced material: peripheral blood. These receptors were obtained from an older man with acute or convalescent COVID-19. Both conserved end residues are part of each CDR3. The D gene is left open where the match is weak.

j_call: TRBJ1-4; v_call: TRBV7-2; d_call: -; cdr3_length: 14; cdr3_aa: CASSLQRGGEKLFF
j_call: TRBJ2-1; v_call: TRBV28; d_call: -; cdr3_length: 18; cdr3_aa: CASSSNPRRGHSYNEQFF
j_call: TRBJ2-5; v_call: TRBV7-9; d_call: -; cdr3_length: 13; cdr3_aa: CASSFRDGETQYF
j_call: TRBJ2-5; v_call: TRBV9; d_call: TRBD2; cdr3_length: 15; cdr3_aa: CASSVGREQVETQYF
j_call: TRBJ2-3; v_call: TRBV19; d_call: TRBD1; cdr3_length: 17; cdr3_aa: CASSTPKTGGRTDTQYF
j_call: TRBJ2-7; v_call: TRBV18; d_call: TRBD2; cdr3_length: 15; cdr3_aa: CASSPGLAGGEEQYF
j_call: TRBJ2-5; v_call: TRBV18; d_call: TRBD2; cdr3_length: 14; cdr3_aa: CASSPGLAQETQYF
j_call: TRBJ2-5; v_call: TRBV2; d_call: -; cdr3_length: 16; cdr3_aa: CASSKSGTRYQETQYF
j_call: TRBJ2-7; v_call: TRBV3-1/TRBV3-2; d_call: -; cdr3_length: 20; cdr3_aa: CASSLLFPGQPEGPPYEQYF
j_call: TRBJ1-2; v_call: TRBV28; d_call: -; cdr3_length: 12; cdr3_aa: CASRSATYGYTF
j_call: TRBJ2-1; v_call: TRBV24-1; d_call: -; cdr3_length: 15; cdr3_aa: CATSGGAEAYNEQFF
j_call: TRBJ1-5; v_call: TRBV28; d_call: TRBD1; cdr3_length: 15; cdr3_aa: CASSITQGLFQPQHF
j_call: TRBJ1-3; v_call: TRBV5-5; d_call: -; cdr3_length: 16; cdr3_aa: CASSLDAGHSGNTIYF
j_call: TRBJ1-5; v_call: TRBV19; d_call: TRBD1; cdr3_length: 16; cdr3_aa: CASSIEAGGLPYPQHF
j_call: TRBJ1-2; v_call: TRBV5-8; d_call: -; cdr3_length: 12; cdr3_aa: CASSLAGYGYTF
j_call: TRBJ2-1; v_call: TRBV4-2; d_call: -; cdr3_length: 14; cdr3_aa: CASSQDEQGNEQFF
j_call: TRBJ2-5; v_call: TRBV5-1; d_call: -; cdr3_length: 13; cdr3_aa: CASSLASQETQYF
j_call: TRBJ2-1; v_call: TRBV5-6; d_call: -; cdr3_length: 15; cdr3_aa: CASTSMRSSYNEQFF
j_call: TRBJ2-3; v_call: TRBV27; d_call: TRBD2; cdr3_length: 14; cdr3_aa: CASSTREGADTQYF
j_call: TRBJ2-1; v_call: TRBV7-2; d_call: TRBD2; cdr3_length: 16; cdr3_aa: CASSRLAGVYYNEQFF
j_call: TRBJ2-1; v_call: TRBV5-1; d_call: TRBD2; cdr3_length: 16; cdr3_aa: CASSPGGTSGVNEQFF
j_call: TRBJ2-1; v_call: TRBV9; d_call: TRBD2; cdr3_length: 15; cdr3_aa: CASSVAGLAVNEQFF
j_call: TRBJ2-2; v_call: TRBV2; d_call: TRBD1; cdr3_length: 15; cdr3_aa: CASSVDRPNTGELFF